These T cell receptor beta chains were read from a single sample in a study of beta chain features in type 1 diabetes. Some clones are missing from TCRdb's copy, which holds only in-frame ones; the method was immunoSEQ multiplex PCR. This table holds 360,000 or so clones, 15% to 20% found once. The sequenced material came from naive CD4+ T cells from blood. The receptors come from a woman younger than 30 in good health. Both conserved end residues are part of each CDR3. Fields, in order: V gene, CDR3 protein.

TRBV7-9	CASTTDRAAYEQYF
TRBV6-6	CASCTGTTQETQYF
TRBV5-4	CASSQTSGSYEQYF
TRBV30	CAWSVNRGFGYTF
TRBV6-5	CASSPRTNYNEQFF
TRBV5-1	CASSPRTSGYQETQYF
TRBV27	CASSLTGVQPQHF
TRBV5-4	CASSLGQTNEKLFF
TRBV5-1	CASSISGSNTEAFF
TRBV2	CASSTNQGNEQFF
TRBV14	CASSRGQNYGYTF
TRBV4-3	CASSQDLGTGAGYTF
TRBV30	CAWSQGGSNYGYTF
TRBV29-1	CSGGGLNTGELFF
TRBV30	CAWSVGGGATYGYTF
TRBV6-6	CASNPTGANYGYTF
TRBV2	CASNSGTLTDTQYF
TRBV18	CASSPRQGVSSYEQYF
TRBV7-8	CASADRSSNLYGYTF
TRBV18	CASSPPADYGYTF
TRBV29-1	CSVEGPHYGYTF
TRBV20-1	CSASGDNEQFF
TRBV6-5	CASSYSIGGRDTQYF
TRBV28	CASSPSTSLYEQYF
TRBV5-6	CASNPGLKGDTQYF
TRBV18	CASSTQGATEAFF
TRBV30	CAWSAESYNEQFF
TRBV25-1	CASSRGGFNSPLHF
TRBV25-1	CASSAPGQGDHEQFF
TRBV30	CAWRQGLAGAVEQFF
TRBV30	CAWDRGAGANVLTF
TRBV6-1	CASSEGSTGEQYF
TRBV12-5	CASGFREQYF
TRBV29-1	CSGGQGNTEAFF
TRBV30	CAWSLAGGSNTQYF
TRBV18	CASSAGETYEQYF
TRBV7-2	CASSLDRSNQPQHF
TRBV2	CASSDQGGYGYTF
TRBV5-1	CASSSTRGLAAGNEQFF
TRBV2	CASTEGPTQYF
TRBV5-1	CASSNPVGYGTDTQYF
TRBV12-5	CASGTGLGNTEAFF
TRBV6-5	CASNGLTGNNEQFF
TRBV7-3	CASSLRGLDRVWWETQYF
TRBV7-9	CASSLYERKSYEQYF
TRBV18	CASSPRTGDTDTQYF
TRBV5-4	CASSSRTGQETQYF
TRBV5-1	CASGGQGSSGANVLTF
TRBV18	CASSPTNPGQKNIQYF
TRBV5-6	CASSFSRRANVLTF
TRBV6-6	CASSPRYEQYF
TRBV7-9	CASSSAGRVPMGVRETQYF
TRBV9	CASSVGAGEDEQYF
TRBV6-6	CASSRQSINYGYTF
TRBV5-1	CASSLGLAPNTGELFF
TRBV7-9	CASSPMGGGDETQYF
TRBV12-5	CASGLKLERLANYGYTF
TRBV30	CAWSLTGSYEQYF
TRBV29-1	CSVEKLPGGTDTQYF
TRBV5-1	CASSLGQPNTEAFF